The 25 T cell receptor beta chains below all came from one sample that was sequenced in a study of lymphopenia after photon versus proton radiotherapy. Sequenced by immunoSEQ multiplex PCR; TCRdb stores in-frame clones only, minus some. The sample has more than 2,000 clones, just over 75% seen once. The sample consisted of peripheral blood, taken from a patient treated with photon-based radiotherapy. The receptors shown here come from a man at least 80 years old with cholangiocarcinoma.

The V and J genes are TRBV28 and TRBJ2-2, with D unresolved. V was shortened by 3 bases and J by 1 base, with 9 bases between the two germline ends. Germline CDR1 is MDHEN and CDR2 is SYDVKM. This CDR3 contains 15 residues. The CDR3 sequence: CASSLIVLNTGELFF. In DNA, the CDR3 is TGTGCCAGCAGTTTGATCGTCTTGAACACCGGGGAGCTGTTTTTT. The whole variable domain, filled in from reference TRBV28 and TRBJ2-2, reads DVKVTQSSRYLVKRTGEKVFLECVQDMDHENMFWYRQDPGLGLRLIYFSYDVKMKEKGDIPEGYSVSREKKERFSLILESASTNQTSMYLCASSLIVLNTGELFFGEGSRLTVL.

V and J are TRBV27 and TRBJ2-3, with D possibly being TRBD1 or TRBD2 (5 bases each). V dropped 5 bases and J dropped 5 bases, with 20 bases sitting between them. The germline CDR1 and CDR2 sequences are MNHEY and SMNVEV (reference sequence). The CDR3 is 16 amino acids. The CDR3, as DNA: TGTGCCAGCAGTCCGGGGCTAGTGGTACTACAAGATACGCAGTATTTT. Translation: CASSPGLVVLQDTQYF.

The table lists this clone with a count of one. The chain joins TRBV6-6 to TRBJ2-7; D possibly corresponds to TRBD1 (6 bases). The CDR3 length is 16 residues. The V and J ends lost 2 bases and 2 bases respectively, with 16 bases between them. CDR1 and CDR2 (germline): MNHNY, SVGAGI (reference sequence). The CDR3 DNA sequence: TGTGCCAGCAGTTACCAACCAGGGGCGGCGGCCTACGAGCAGTACTTC. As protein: CASSYQPGAAAYEQYF.

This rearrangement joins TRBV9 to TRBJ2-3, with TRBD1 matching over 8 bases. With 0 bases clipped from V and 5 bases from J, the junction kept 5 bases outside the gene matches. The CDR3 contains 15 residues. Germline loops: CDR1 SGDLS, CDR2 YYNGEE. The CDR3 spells CASSVESGGQDTQYF. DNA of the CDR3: TGTGCCAGCAGCGTAGAGTCAGGGGGCCAAGATACGCAGTATTTT. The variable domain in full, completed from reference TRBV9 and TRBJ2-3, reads DSGVTQTPKHLITATGQRVTLRCSPRSGDLSVYWYQQSLDQGLQFLIQYYNGEERAKGNILERFSAQQFPDLHSELNLSSLELGDSALYFCASSVESGGQDTQYFGPGTRLTVL.

CDR3 nucleotide sequence: TGCGCCAGCAGCCTACCCCTCTCTGGAAACACCATATATTTT. Its translation: CASSLPLSGNTIYF. The chain employs TRBV4-1 and TRBJ1-3; D unresolved. The CDR3 consists of 14 residues. The V gene's germline CDR1 is MGHRA and CDR2 YSYEKL. V was cut by 4 bases and J by 0 bases, with 7 bases left in between.

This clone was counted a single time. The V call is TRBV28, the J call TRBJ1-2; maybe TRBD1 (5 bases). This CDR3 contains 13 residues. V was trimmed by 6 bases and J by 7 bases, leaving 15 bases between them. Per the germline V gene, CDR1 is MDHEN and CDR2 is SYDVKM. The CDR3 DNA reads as TGTGCCAGCAGACAATCAGGGTTGTTTGGCTACACCTTC. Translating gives CASRQSGLFGYTF.

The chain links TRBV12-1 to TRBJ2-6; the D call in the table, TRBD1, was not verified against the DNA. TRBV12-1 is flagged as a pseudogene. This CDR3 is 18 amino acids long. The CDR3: CASSMRVIGQSRANVLTF. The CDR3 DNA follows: TGTGCCAGCAGCATGAGAGTTATAGGACAAAGTCGGGCCAACGTCCTGACTTTC.

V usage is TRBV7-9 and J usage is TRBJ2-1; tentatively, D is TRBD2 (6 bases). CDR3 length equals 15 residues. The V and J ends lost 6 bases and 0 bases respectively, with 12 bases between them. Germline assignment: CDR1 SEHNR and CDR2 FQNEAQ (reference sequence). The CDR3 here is CASRAAGSSYNEQFF. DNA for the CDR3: TGTGCCAGCAGGGCCGCGGGGAGCTCCTACAATGAGCAGTTCTTC.

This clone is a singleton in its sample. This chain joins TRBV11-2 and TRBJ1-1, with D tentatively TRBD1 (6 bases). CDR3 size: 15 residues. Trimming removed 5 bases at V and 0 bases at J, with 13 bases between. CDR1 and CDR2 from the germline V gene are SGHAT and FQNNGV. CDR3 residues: CASSPHGTLNTEAFF. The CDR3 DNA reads TGTGCCAGCAGCCCCCATGGGACACTGAACACTGAAGCTTTCTTT.

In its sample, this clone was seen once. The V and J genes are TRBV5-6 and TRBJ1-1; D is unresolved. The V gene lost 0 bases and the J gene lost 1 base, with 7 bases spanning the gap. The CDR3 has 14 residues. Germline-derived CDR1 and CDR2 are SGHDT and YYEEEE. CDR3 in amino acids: CASSLGTTNTEAFF. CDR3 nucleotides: TGTGCCAGCAGCTTGGGCACAACGAACACTGAAGCTTTCTTT. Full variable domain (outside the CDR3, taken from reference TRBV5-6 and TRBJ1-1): DAGVTQSPTHLIKTRGQQVTLRCSPKSGHDTVSWYQQALGQGPQFIFQYYEEEERQRGNFPDRFSGHQFPNYSSELNVNALLLGDSALYLCASSLGTTNTEAFFGQGTRLTVV.

The CDR3 DNA is TGTGCCAGCAGCTTAGCGCTCAGAACAGGGCAAGAGACCCAGTACTTC. As protein: CASSLALRTGQETQYF. The chain couples TRBV7-6 to TRBJ2-5; a possible D gene is TRBD1 (6 bases). There are 16 residues in the CDR3. Germline-derived CDR1 and CDR2 are SGHVS and FNYEAQ. Trimming took off 0 bases at V and 2 bases at J, with 13 bases between the two ends. The full variable domain, with the rest looked up from reference TRBV7-6 and TRBJ2-5, is GAGVSQSPRYKVTKRGQDVALRCDPISGHVSLYWYRQALGQGPEFLTYFNYEAQQDKSGLPNDRFSAERPEGSISTLTIQRTEQRDSAMYRCASSLALRTGQETQYFGPGTRLLVL.

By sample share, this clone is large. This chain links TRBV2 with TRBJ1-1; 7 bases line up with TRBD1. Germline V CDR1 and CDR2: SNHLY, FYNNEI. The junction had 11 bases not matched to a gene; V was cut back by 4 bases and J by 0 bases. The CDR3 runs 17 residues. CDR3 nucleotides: TGTGCCAGCAGTGGGAGCAGGGGGGCGACTATGAACACTGAAGCTTTCTTT. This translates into CASSGSRGATMNTEAFF.

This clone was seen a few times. The CDR3 sequence: CGRLTGELFF. CDR3 sequence (DNA): TGTGGAAGGCTAACCGGGGAGCTGTTTTTT. The chain has TRBV21-1 and TRBJ2-2. TRBV21-1 is deemed a pseudogene. The CDR3 is made up of 10 amino acids.

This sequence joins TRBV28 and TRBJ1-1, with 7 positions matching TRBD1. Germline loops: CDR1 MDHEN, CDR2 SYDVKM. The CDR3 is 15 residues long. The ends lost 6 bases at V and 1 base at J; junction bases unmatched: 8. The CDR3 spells CASSIFGTANTEAFF. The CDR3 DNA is TGTGCCAGCAGCATTTTCGGGACAGCGAACACTGAAGCTTTCTTT.

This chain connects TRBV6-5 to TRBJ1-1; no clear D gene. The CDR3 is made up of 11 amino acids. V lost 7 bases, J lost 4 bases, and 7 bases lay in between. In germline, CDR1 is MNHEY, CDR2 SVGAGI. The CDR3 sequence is CASTRATEAFF. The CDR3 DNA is TGTGCCAGCACCCGTGCCACTGAAGCTTTCTTT.

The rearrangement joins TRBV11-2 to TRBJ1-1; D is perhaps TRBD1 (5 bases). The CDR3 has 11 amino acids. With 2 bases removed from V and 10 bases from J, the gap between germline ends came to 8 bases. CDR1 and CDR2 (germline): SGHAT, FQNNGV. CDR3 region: CASSLQGVAFF. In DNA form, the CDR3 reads TGTGCCAGCAGCTTACAGGGTGTAGCTTTCTTT. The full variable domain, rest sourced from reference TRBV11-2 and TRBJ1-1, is EAGVAQSPRYKIIEKRQSVAFWCNPISGHATLYWYQQILGQGPKLLIQFQNNGVVDDSQLPKDRFSAERLKGVDSTLKIQPAKLEDSAVYLCASSLQGVAFFGQGTRLTVV.

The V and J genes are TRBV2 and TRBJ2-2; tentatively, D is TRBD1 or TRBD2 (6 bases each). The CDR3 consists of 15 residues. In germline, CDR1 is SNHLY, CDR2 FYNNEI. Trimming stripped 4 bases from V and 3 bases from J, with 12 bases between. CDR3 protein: CASSAERGDTGELFF. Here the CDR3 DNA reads TGTGCCAGCAGTGCTGAGAGGGGGGACACCGGGGAGCTGTTTTTT.

CDR3 residues: CASSPVLNTEAFF. As DNA, the CDR3 is TGCGCCAGCAGCCCCGTCCTGAACACTGAAGCTTTCTTT. The chain uses TRBV5-1 and TRBJ1-1; D remains ambiguous. Germline assignment: CDR1 SGHRS and CDR2 YFSETQ. V was shortened by 4 bases and J by 0 bases, with 7 bases between the two germline ends. The CDR3 has 13 amino acids. Based on the CDR3 plus reference TRBV5-1 and TRBJ1-1, the full variable domain is KAGVTQTPRYLIKTRGQQVTLSCSPISGHRSVSWYQQTPGQGLQFLFEYFSETQRNKGNFPGRFSGRQFSNSRSEMNVSTLELGDSALYLCASSPVLNTEAFFGQGTRLTVV.

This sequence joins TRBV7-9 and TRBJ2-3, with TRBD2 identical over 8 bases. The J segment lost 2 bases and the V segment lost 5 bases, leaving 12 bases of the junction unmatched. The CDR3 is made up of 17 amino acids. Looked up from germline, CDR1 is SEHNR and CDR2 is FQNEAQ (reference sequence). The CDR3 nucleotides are TGTGCCAGCAGCACCGGGAGGGGGGGAGACCCCACAGATACGCAGTATTTT. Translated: CASSTGRGGDPTDTQYF.

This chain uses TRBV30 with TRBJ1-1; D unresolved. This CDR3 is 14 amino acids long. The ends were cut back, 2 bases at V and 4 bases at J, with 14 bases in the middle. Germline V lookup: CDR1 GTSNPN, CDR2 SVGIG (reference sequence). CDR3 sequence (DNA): TGTGCCTGGAGTTTCGGCGGGTGGGCCACTGAAGCTTTCTTT. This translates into CAWSFGGWATEAFF.

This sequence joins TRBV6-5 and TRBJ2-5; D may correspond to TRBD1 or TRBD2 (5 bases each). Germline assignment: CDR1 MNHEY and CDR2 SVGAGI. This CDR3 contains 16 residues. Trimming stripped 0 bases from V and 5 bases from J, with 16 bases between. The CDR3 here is CASSYSRLGGSETQYF. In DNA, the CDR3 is TGTGCCAGCAGTTACTCGAGGCTTGGGGGATCGGAGACCCAGTACTTC.

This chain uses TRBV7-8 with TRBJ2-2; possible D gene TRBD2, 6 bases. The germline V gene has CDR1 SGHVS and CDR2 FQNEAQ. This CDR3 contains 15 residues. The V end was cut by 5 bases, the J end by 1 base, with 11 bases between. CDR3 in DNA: TGTGCCAGCAGCCTTAGGCGGGAGAACACCGGGGAGCTGTTTTTT. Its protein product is CASSLRRENTGELFF.

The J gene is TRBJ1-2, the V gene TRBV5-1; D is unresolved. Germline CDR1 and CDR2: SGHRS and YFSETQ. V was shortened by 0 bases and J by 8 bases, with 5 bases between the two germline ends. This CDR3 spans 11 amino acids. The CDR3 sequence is CASSLGLGYTF. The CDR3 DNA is TGCGCCAGCAGCTTGGGGCTGGGCTACACCTTC.

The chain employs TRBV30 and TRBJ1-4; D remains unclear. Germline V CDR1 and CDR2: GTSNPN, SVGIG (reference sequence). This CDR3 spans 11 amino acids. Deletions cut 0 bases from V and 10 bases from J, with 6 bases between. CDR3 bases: TGTGCCTGGAGTGTAATGGGAAAACTGTTTTTT. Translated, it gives CAWSVMGKLFF. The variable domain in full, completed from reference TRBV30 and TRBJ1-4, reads SQTIHQWPATLVQPVGSPLSLECTVEGTSNPNLYWYRQAAGRGLQLLFYSVGIGQISSEVPQNLSASRPQDRQFILSSKKLLLSDSGFYLCAWSVMGKLFFGSGTQLSVL.

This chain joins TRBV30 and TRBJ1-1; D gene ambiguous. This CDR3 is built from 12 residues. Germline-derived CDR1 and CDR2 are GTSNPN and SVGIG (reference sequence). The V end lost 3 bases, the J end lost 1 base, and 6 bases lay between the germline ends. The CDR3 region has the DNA TGTGCCTGGAGAAGAGGGAACACTGAAGCTTTCTTT. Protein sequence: CAWRRGNTEAFF.